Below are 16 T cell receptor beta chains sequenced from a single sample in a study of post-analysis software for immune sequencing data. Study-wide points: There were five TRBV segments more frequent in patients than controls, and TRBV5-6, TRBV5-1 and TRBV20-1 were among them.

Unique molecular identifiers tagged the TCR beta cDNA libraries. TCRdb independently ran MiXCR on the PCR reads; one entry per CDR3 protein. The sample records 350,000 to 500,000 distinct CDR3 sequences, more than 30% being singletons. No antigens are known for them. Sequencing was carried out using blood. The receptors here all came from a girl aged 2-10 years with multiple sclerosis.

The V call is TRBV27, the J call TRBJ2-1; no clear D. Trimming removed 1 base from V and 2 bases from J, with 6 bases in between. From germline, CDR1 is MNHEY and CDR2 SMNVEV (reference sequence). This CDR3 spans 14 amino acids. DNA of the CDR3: TGTGCCAGCAGTTTATGGCTACCCTACAATGAGCAGTTCTTC. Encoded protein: CASSLWLPYNEQFF.

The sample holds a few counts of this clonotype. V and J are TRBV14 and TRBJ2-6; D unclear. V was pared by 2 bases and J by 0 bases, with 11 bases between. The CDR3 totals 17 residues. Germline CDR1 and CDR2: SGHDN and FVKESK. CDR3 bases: TGTGCCAGCAGCCAATTATTTATCGCCTCTGGGGCCAACGTCCTGACTTTC. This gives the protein CASSQLFIASGANVLTF. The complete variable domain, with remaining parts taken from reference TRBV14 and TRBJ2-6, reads EAGVTQFPSHSVIEKGQTVTLRCDPISGHDNLYWYRRVMGKEIKFLLHFVKESKQDESGMPNNRFLAERTGGTYSTLKVQPAELEDSGVYFCASSQLFIASGANVLTFGAGSRLTVL.

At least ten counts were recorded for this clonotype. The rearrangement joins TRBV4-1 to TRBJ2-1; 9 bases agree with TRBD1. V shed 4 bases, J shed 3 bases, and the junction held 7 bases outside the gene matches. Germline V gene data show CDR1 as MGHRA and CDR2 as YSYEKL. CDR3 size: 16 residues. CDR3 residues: CASSRVRDRVYNEQFF. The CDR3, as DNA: TGCGCCAGCAGCCGTGTCCGGGACAGGGTCTACAATGAGCAGTTCTTC.

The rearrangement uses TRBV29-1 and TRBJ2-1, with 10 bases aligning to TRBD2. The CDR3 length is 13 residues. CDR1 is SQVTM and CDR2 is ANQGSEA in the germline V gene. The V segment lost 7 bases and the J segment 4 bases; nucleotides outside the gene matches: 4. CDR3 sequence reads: CSARTSGYNEQFF. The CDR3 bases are TGCAGCGCTAGGACTAGCGGTTACAATGAGCAGTTCTTC.

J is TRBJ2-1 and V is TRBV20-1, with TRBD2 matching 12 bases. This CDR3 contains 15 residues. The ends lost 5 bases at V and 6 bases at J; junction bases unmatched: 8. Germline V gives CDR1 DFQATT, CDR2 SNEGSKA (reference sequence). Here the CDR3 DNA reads TGCAGTGCTCCCCGGACTAGCGGGACGTTCAATGAGCAGTTCTTC. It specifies CSAPRTSGTFNEQFF.

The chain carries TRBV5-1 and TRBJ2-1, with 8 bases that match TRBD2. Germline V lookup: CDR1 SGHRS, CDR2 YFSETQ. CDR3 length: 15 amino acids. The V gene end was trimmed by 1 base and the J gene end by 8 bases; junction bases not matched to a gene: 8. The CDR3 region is CASSLRAGGSDEQFF. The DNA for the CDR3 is TGCGCCAGCAGCTTGAGGGCGGGGGGCTCCGATGAGCAGTTCTTC. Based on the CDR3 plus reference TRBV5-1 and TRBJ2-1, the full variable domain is KAGVTQTPRYLIKTRGQQVTLSCSPISGHRSVSWYQQTPGQGLQFLFEYFSETQRNKGNFPGRFSGRQFSNSRSEMNVSTLELGDSALYLCASSLRAGGSDEQFFGPGTRLTVL.

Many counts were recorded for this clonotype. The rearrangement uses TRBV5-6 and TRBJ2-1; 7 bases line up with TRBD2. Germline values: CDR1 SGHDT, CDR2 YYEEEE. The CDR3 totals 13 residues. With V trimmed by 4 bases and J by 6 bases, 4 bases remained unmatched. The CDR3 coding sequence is TGTGCCAGCAGCCCGCGACTAGCCAATGAGCAGTTCTTC. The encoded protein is CASSPRLANEQFF.

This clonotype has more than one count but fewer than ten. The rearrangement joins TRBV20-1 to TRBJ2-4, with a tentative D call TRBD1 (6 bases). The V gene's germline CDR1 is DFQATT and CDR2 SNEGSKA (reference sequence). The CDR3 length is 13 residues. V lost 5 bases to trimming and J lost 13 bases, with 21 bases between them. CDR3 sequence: CSASHSGRDTQYF. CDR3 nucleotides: TGCAGTGCTTCCCACTCAGGCCGGGACACACAGTACTTC.

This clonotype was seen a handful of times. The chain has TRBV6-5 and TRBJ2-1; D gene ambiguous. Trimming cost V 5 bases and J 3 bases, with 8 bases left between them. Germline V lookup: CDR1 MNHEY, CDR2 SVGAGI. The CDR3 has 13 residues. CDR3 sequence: CASSPQSYNEQFF. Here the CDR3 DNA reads TGTGCCAGCAGTCCGCAGAGCTACAATGAGCAGTTCTTC.

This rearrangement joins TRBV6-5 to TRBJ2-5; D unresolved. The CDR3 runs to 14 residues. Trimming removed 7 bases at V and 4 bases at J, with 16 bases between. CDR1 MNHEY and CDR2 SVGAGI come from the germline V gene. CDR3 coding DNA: TGTGCCAGCACAAACCCCCTTCGAGGAGAGACCCAGTACTTC. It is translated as CASTNPLRGETQYF.

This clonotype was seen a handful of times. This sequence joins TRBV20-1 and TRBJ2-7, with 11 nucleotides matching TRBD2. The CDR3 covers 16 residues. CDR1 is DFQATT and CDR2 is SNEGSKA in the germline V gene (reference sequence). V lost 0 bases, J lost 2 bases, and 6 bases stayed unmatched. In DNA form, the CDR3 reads TGCAGTGCTAGAGATAGCGGGAGGGTTACGACCTACGAGCAGTACTTC. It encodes CSARDSGRVTTYEQYF.

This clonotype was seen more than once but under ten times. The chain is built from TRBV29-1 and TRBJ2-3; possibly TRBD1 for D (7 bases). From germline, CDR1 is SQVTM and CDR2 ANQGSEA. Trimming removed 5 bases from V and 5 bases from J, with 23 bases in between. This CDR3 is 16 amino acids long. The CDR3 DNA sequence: TGCAGCGTTACTGGGGGGACAGCCCATGGGAGAGATACGCAGTATTTT. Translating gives CSVTGGTAHGRDTQYF.

DNA for the CDR3: TGCAGTGCTGACCCCAATTTACTCGGGACAGAAGCTTTCTTT. Amino acids: CSADPNLLGTEAFF. The chain has TRBV20-1 and TRBJ1-1, with D perhaps matching TRBD1 (6 bases). The CDR3 is 14 residues long. The V end lost 5 bases, the J end lost 8 bases, and 21 bases lay between the germline ends. CDR1 and CDR2 from the germline V gene are DFQATT and SNEGSKA (reference sequence).

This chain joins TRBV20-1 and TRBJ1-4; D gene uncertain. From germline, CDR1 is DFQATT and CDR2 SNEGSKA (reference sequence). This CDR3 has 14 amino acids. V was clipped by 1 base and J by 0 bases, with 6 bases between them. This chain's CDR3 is CSARVLATNEKLFF. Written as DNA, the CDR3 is TGCAGTGCTAGAGTTTTAGCAACTAATGAAAAACTGTTTTTT.

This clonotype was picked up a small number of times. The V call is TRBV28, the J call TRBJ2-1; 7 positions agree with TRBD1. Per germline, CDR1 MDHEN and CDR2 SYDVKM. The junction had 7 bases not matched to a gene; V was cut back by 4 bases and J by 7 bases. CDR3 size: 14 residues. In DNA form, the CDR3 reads TGTGCCAGCAGTTCTATCGACAGGGTGAATGAGCAGTTCTTC. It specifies CASSSIDRVNEQFF.

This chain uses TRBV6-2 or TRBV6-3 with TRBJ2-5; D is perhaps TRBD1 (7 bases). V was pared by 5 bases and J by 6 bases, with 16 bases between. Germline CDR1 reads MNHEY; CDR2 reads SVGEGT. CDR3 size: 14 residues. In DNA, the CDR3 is TGTGCCAGCAGTGATCAGGGGGAGGCGAAGACCCAGTACTTC. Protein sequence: CASSDQGEAKTQYF.